The present T cell receptor (beta chain) was sequenced within a study of T cells after yellow fever vaccination. This CDR3 is built from 13 residues. CDR1 and CDR2 (germline): SGHTA, FQGNSA. V shed 5 bases and J 4 bases; nucleotides not matched to a gene: 1. TCRdb reprocessed the 5' RACE reads with MiXCR, giving one entry per CDR3 protein. In the table there are approximately 450,000 distinct CDR3 sequences, 15% to 20% of which are singletons. Sequencing used PBMCs, obtained before the yellow fever booster vaccination. The sequence was collected from a man between 18 and 35 years old who received the YFV17D yellow fever vaccine. The J gene is TRBJ2-7, the V gene TRBV7-2; TRBD2 matches at 11 bases. This chain's CDR3 is CASSRTSGYEQYF. The CDR3, as DNA: TGTGCCAGCAGCCGGACTAGCGGGTACGAGCAGTACTTC.